A selection of T cell receptor beta chains follows, all from one sample in a study of T cells in Graves' hyperthyroidism and ophthalmopathy. TCRdb passed the multiplex PCR reads through MiXCR, listing each CDR3 protein once. The sample has about 610,000 distinct CDR3 sequences, about 15% seen once; the top ten hold approximately 4.3%. The sequencing sample was made of blood. The source of these receptors is a middle-aged woman with Graves' ophthalmopathy. Each CDR3 is given with its conserved first and last residue. D genes are given only for firm matches. The size field is filled for only some rows; it gives once, few, many or a size class.

d_call: TRBD1; clone_size: many; v_call: TRBV6-2/TRBV6-3; j_call: TRBJ1-5; cdr3_nt: TGTGCCAGCAACGAAGGACAGGGGTTCCGGCAGCCCCAGCATTTT; cdr3_aa: CASNEGQGFRQPQHF
d_call: TRBD1; clone_size: many; v_call: TRBV12-3/TRBV12-4; j_call: TRBJ1-2; cdr3_nt: TGTGCCAGCAGTTTTGGGGACAGCCACTATGGCTACACCTTC; cdr3_aa: CASSFGDSHYGYTF
d_call: NA; clone_size: many; v_call: TRBV25-1; j_call: TRBJ2-7; cdr3_nt: TGTGCCAGCAGTGATTCCCTCGACCATACCTACGAGCAGTACTTC; cdr3_aa: CASSDSLDHTYEQYF
d_call: TRBD1; clone_size: many; v_call: TRBV12-3/TRBV12-4; j_call: TRBJ1-5; cdr3_nt: TGTGCCAGCAGTCGGACAGGGGGCGCGGGTCAGCCCCAGCATTTT; cdr3_aa: CASSRTGGAGQPQHF
d_call: TRBD1; clone_size: many; v_call: TRBV10-3; j_call: TRBJ2-7; cdr3_nt: TGTGCCATCAGTGAGGTTCAGGGGGCGGCCTACGAGCAGTACTTC; cdr3_aa: CAISEVQGAAYEQYF
d_call: NA; clone_size: many; v_call: TRBV7-9; j_call: TRBJ1-1; cdr3_nt: TGTGCCAGCACCCTCAGAACAAATGCCAACACTGAAGCTTTCTTT; cdr3_aa: CASTLRTNANTEAFF
d_call: TRBD1; clone_size: NA; v_call: TRBV18; j_call: TRBJ1-3; cdr3_nt: TGTGCCAGCTCACCCGGGACAGAACGGTCTGGAAACACCATATATTTT; cdr3_aa: CASSPGTERSGNTIYF
d_call: TRBD1; clone_size: many; v_call: TRBV29-1; j_call: TRBJ1-1; cdr3_nt: TGCAGCGTGATATTACAGGGGCACACTGAAGCTTTCTTT; cdr3_aa: CSVILQGHTEAFF
d_call: NA; clone_size: NA; v_call: TRBV12-3/TRBV12-4; j_call: TRBJ1-5; cdr3_nt: TGTGCCAGCAGTTCTGGTGGCAATCAGCCCCGGCATTTT; cdr3_aa: CASSSGGNQPRHF
d_call: NA; clone_size: many; v_call: TRBV11-2; j_call: TRBJ2-3; cdr3_nt: TGTGCCAGCAGCTTCAGGGCCTCTAGCACAGATACGCAGTATTTT; cdr3_aa: CASSFRASSTDTQYF
d_call: TRBD2; clone_size: NA; v_call: TRBV28; j_call: TRBJ2-7; cdr3_nt: TGTGCCAGCGTGGGGACTAGGGATCCCTACGAGCAGTACTTC; cdr3_aa: CASVGTRDPYEQYF
d_call: TRBD2; clone_size: NA; v_call: TRBV5-1; j_call: TRBJ2-5; cdr3_nt: TGCGCCAGCAGCTTGGACCTAGCGGGACATGGGGAGACCCAGTACTTC; cdr3_aa: CASSLDLAGHGETQYF
d_call: TRBD2; clone_size: NA; v_call: TRBV14; j_call: TRBJ2-7; cdr3_nt: TGTGCCAGCAGCCAAGCCGGCGGGAGCGGCGAGCAGTACTTC; cdr3_aa: CASSQAGGSGEQYF
d_call: TRBD1; clone_size: many; v_call: TRBV7-9; j_call: TRBJ1-2; cdr3_nt: TGTGCCAGCAGCCAAGACAGGGGTGGCTACACCTTC; cdr3_aa: CASSQDRGGYTF
d_call: TRBD2; clone_size: many; v_call: TRBV10-3; j_call: TRBJ2-7; cdr3_nt: TGTGCCATCAGTGAAGGACTAGCGGGATCCTACGAGCAGTACTTC; cdr3_aa: CAISEGLAGSYEQYF
d_call: NA; clone_size: many; v_call: TRBV5-1; j_call: TRBJ2-7; cdr3_nt: TGCGCCAGCAGCTTGGGAGTGACAGTTCTGAGCTCCTACGAGCAGTACTTC; cdr3_aa: CASSLGVTVLSSYEQYF
d_call: NA; clone_size: NA; v_call: TRBV28; j_call: TRBJ1-1; cdr3_nt: TGTGCCAGCAGTACCTCCCAGGGTAGAGTCAGTGAAGCTTTCTTT; cdr3_aa: CASSTSQGRVSEAFF
d_call: TRBD2; clone_size: many; v_call: TRBV28; j_call: TRBJ2-7; cdr3_nt: TGTGCCAGCAGTGGTGCGGGAGAGTACGAGCAGTACTTC; cdr3_aa: CASSGAGEYEQYF
d_call: TRBD1; clone_size: many; v_call: TRBV6-5; j_call: TRBJ1-1; cdr3_nt: TGTGCCAGCAGTTCCGCAACGACAGGGTACACTGAAGCTTTCTTT; cdr3_aa: CASSSATTGYTEAFF
d_call: NA; clone_size: many; v_call: TRBV30; j_call: TRBJ1-3; cdr3_nt: TGTGCCTGGAATCAAGGACAGCCCGGGAGAGACACCATATATTTT; cdr3_aa: CAWNQGQPGRDTIYF
d_call: NA; clone_size: medium-sized; v_call: TRBV7-8; j_call: TRBJ2-5; cdr3_nt: TGTGCCAGCAGCTTGGCGGGACTTACGCAAGAGACCCAGTACTTC; cdr3_aa: CASSLAGLTQETQYF
d_call: NA; clone_size: many; v_call: TRBV29-1; j_call: TRBJ2-7; cdr3_nt: TGCAGCGTTGAGGGGAACTACGAGCAGTACTTC; cdr3_aa: CSVEGNYEQYF
d_call: NA; clone_size: NA; v_call: TRBV28; j_call: TRBJ1-2; cdr3_nt: TGTGCCATCAGTGAGTCTGTGTCCGGTAATTATGGCTACACCTTC; cdr3_aa: CAISESVSGNYGYTF
d_call: TRBD2; clone_size: once; v_call: TRBV5-1; j_call: TRBJ2-5; cdr3_nt: TGCGCCAGCCGCGGACTAGCGGGAGCCCTACAAGAGACCCAGTACTTC; cdr3_aa: CASRGLAGALQETQYF
d_call: TRBD1; clone_size: NA; v_call: TRBV15; j_call: TRBJ2-7; cdr3_nt: TGTGCCACCAGCAGAGATGGGCCGGACAGGGTTTCCGAGCAGTACTTC; cdr3_aa: CATSRDGPDRVSEQYF
d_call: NA; clone_size: many; v_call: TRBV20-1; j_call: TRBJ1-1; cdr3_nt: TGCAGTGCCCCTGATATGCCTGGCACTGAAGCTTTCTTT; cdr3_aa: CSAPDMPGTEAFF
d_call: NA; clone_size: NA; v_call: TRBV6-2/TRBV6-3; j_call: TRBJ1-1; cdr3_nt: TGTGCCAGCAGCCCCCGTCGGACAAGTCCAGCTGAAGCTTTCTTT; cdr3_aa: CASSPRRTSPAEAFF
d_call: NA; clone_size: many; v_call: TRBV15; j_call: TRBJ1-2; cdr3_nt: TGTGCCACCAGCAGACCACAGACTAACTATGGCTACACCTTC; cdr3_aa: CATSRPQTNYGYTF
d_call: NA; clone_size: many; v_call: TRBV4-1; j_call: TRBJ1-1; cdr3_nt: TGCGCCAGCAGCCAAGAGGGGATCAGGGGGAACACTGAAGCTTTCTTT; cdr3_aa: CASSQEGIRGNTEAFF
d_call: NA; clone_size: few; v_call: TRBV5-4; j_call: TRBJ2-5; cdr3_nt: TGTGCCAGCAGCCTACTTGGACGAGAAGAGACCCAGTACTTC; cdr3_aa: CASSLLGREETQYF
d_call: NA; clone_size: many; v_call: TRBV12-5; j_call: TRBJ2-7; cdr3_nt: TGTGCTAGTGGTTTTGTAGTTTCCGGCGAGCAGTACTTC; cdr3_aa: CASGFVVSGEQYF
d_call: NA; clone_size: NA; v_call: TRBV27; j_call: TRBJ1-5; cdr3_nt: TGTGCCAGCAGTTGGAGGGTTAGCCAGCCCCAGCATTTT; cdr3_aa: CASSWRVSQPQHF
d_call: NA; clone_size: few; v_call: TRBV19; j_call: TRBJ1-1; cdr3_nt: TGTGCCAGTAGACGCGGACAAAACGAGAACACTGAAGCTTTCTTT; cdr3_aa: CASRRGQNENTEAFF
d_call: TRBD2; clone_size: many; v_call: TRBV6-1; j_call: TRBJ2-5; cdr3_nt: TGTGCCAGCAGGAAGGGACTAGCGGGTAGCGCGACCCAGTACTTC; cdr3_aa: CASRKGLAGSATQYF
d_call: NA; clone_size: many; v_call: TRBV13; j_call: TRBJ2-7; cdr3_nt: TGTGCCAGCGGTCATAGAGGGCCAATACCCTACGAGCAGTACTTC; cdr3_aa: CASGHRGPIPYEQYF
d_call: NA; clone_size: NA; v_call: TRBV20-1; j_call: TRBJ1-2; cdr3_nt: TGCAGTGCTAGAGATCCGGACTCTCGAACGGGTATTTATGGCTACACCTTC; cdr3_aa: CSARDPDSRTGIYGYTF
d_call: NA; clone_size: NA; v_call: TRBV6-5; j_call: TRBJ1-2; cdr3_nt: TGTGCCAGCAGTTTCAGGCCATCTAACTATGGCTACACCTTC; cdr3_aa: CASSFRPSNYGYTF
d_call: NA; clone_size: few; v_call: TRBV9; j_call: TRBJ2-4; cdr3_nt: TGTGCCAGCAGCCGGGACCTCGCCCGTCAGTACTTC; cdr3_aa: CASSRDLARQYF
d_call: TRBD1; clone_size: many; v_call: TRBV30; j_call: TRBJ2-2; cdr3_nt: TGTGCCTGGAATGGACAGGGGCCCACCGGGGAGCTGTTTTTT; cdr3_aa: CAWNGQGPTGELFF
d_call: TRBD2; clone_size: many; v_call: TRBV7-8; j_call: TRBJ2-5; cdr3_nt: TGTGCCAGCAGCCCCCGGACTAGCGGGGCGGGGGAGACCCAGTACTTC; cdr3_aa: CASSPRTSGAGETQYF
d_call: TRBD1; clone_size: many; v_call: TRBV28; j_call: TRBJ2-7; cdr3_nt: TGTGCCAGCATGAGACAGGGGATACACGAGCAGTACTTC; cdr3_aa: CASMRQGIHEQYF
d_call: NA; clone_size: many; v_call: TRBV7-9; j_call: TRBJ1-2; cdr3_nt: TGTGCCAGCAGCTTACTTAGTAAGAACTACACCTTC; cdr3_aa: CASSLLSKNYTF